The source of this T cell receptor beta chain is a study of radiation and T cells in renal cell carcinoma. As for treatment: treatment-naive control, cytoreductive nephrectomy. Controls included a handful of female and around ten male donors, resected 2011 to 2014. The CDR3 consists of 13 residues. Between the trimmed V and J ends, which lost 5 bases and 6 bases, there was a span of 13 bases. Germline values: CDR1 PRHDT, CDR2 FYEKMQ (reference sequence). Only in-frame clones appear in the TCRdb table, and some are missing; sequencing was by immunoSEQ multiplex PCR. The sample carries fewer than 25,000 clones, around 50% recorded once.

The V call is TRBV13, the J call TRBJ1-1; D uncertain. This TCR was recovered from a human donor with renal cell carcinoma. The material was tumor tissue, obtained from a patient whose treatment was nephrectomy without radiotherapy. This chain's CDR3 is CASSPYKKAEAFF. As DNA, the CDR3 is TGTGCCAGCAGCCCCTACAAAAAGGCTGAAGCTTTCTTT.